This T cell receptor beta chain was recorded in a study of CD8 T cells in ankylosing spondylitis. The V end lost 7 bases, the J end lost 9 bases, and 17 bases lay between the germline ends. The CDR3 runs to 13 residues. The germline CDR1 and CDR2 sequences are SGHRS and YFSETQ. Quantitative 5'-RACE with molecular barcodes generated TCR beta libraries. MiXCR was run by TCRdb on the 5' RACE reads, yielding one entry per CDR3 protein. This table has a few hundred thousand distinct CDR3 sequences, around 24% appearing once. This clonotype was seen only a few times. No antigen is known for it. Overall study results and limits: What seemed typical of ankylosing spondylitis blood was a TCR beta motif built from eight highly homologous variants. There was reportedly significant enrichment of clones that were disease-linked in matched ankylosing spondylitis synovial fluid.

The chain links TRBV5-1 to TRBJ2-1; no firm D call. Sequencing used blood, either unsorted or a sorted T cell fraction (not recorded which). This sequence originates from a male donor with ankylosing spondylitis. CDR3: CASLAAPSREQFF. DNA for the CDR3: TGCGCCAGCTTGGCTGCCCCTAGTCGTGAGCAGTTCTTC.